The 25 T cell receptor beta chains presented below share a single source sample, sequenced in a study of OX40 agonist ivuxolimab in advanced cancers. Sequencing used immunoSEQ multiplex PCR; TCRdb keeps in-frame clones, though not all of them. The table lists more than 20,000 clones, approximately 86% of them singletons. Sequencing was performed on CD4+ or CD8+ T cells sorted from blood, taken in a trial of the OX40 agonist ivuxolimab. The receptors shown here come from an adult with an advanced solid tumor such as melanoma, head and neck, liver or kidney cancer.

This chain uses TRBV27 with TRBJ2-1; D possibly corresponds to TRBD1 (5 bases). This CDR3 has 13 amino acids. CDR1 MNHEY and CDR2 SMNVEV come from the germline V gene (reference sequence). V was pared by 5 bases and J by 6 bases, with 11 bases between. CDR3 in amino acids: CASSPRRANEQFF. CDR3 nucleotide sequence: TGTGCCAGCAGTCCCCGCAGGGCCAATGAGCAGTTCTTC.

The chain is built from TRBV29-1 and TRBJ2-7; 8 bases map to TRBD2. Germline CDR1 SQVTM, CDR2 ANQGSEA. V was clipped by 4 bases and J by 2 bases; unmatched bases: 7. This CDR3 has 14 amino acids. The CDR3 is CSVVSAGEAYEQYF. The DNA for the CDR3 is TGCAGCGTTGTGTCAGCGGGGGAGGCCTACGAGCAGTACTTC.

CDR3 sequence (DNA): TGCGCCAGCAGCCTCAGTAGCGGGGGGGCGTCGGGGGAGCTGTTTTTT. Translating it yields CASSLSSGGASGELFF. The rearrangement links TRBV4-1 to TRBJ2-2, with TRBD2 identical over 11 bases. This CDR3 is 16 amino acids long. CDR1 and CDR2 (germline): MGHRA, YSYEKL. Unmatched junction bases numbered 9, after V lost 4 bases and J lost 8 bases.

The J gene is TRBJ2-7, the V gene TRBV4-3, with a weak D call TRBD2 (5 bases). CDR1 is LGHNA, CDR2 YSLEER, per germline. The V end was cut by 3 bases, the J end by 0 bases, with 15 bases between. This CDR3 comprises 16 residues. The CDR3 bases are TGCGCCAGCAGCCATCCAAGCGGCCTAAGCTCCTACGAGCAGTACTTC. This encodes CASSHPSGLSSYEQYF.

The chain recombines TRBV7-9 with TRBJ1-2; TRBD1 might be the D (6 bases). Germline V gene data show CDR1 as SEHNR and CDR2 as FQNEAQ (reference sequence). The CDR3 length is 13 residues. In nucleotides, the CDR3 is TGTGCTTCAGGGGCAGACTATAACTATGGCTACACCTTC. Protein sequence: CASGADYNYGYTF. The full variable domain, rest sourced from reference TRBV7-9 and TRBJ1-2, is DTGVSQNPRHKITKRGQNVTFRCDPISEHNRLYWYRQTLGQGPEFLTYFQNEAQLEKSRLLSDRFSAERPKGSFSTLEIQRTEQGDSAMYLCASGADYNYGYTFGSGTRLTVV.

The V gene is TRBV7-8, the J gene TRBJ2-3, with 14 positions matching TRBD2. The CDR3 sequence is 16 residues long. After removal of 6 bases from V and 6 bases from J, the junction contained 8 bases not matched to a gene. The V gene's germline CDR1 is SGHVS and CDR2 FQNEAQ. CDR3 residues: CASRHRGLAGEDTQYF. CDR3 nucleotide sequence: TGTGCCAGCAGACACAGGGGACTAGCGGGGGAGGATACGCAGTATTTT.

The J gene is TRBJ1-2, the V gene TRBV4-3; 7 bases are a match to TRBD1. Germline-derived CDR1 and CDR2 are LGHNA and YSLEER. There are 16 residues in the CDR3. Trimming at V came to 2 bases and at J to 0 bases, leaving 6 bases not matched to a gene. The CDR3 DNA follows: TGCGCCAGCAGCCAAATTAGGGACAGCGCTAACTATGGCTACACCTTC. Protein: CASSQIRDSANYGYTF.

V gene TRBV29-1 combines with J gene TRBJ1-2, with a possible D match to TRBD1 (6 bases). Trimming removed 7 bases at V and 2 bases at J, with 20 bases between. CDR1 is SQVTM and CDR2 is ANQGSEA in the germline V gene. CDR3 length: 15 residues. The CDR3 reads CSALQGTGSNYGYTF. The CDR3 nucleotides read TGCAGCGCCTTACAGGGAACGGGGTCGAACTATGGCTACACCTTC.

This chain connects TRBV19 to TRBJ2-1; D might be TRBD1 (6 bases). The ends were cut back, 3 bases at V and 0 bases at J, with 9 bases in the middle. From germline, CDR1 is LNHDA and CDR2 SQIVND (reference sequence). The length of the CDR3 is 15 residues. CDR3 amino acids: CASSIVDSSYNEQFF. The CDR3 DNA reads as TGTGCCAGTAGTATTGTGGACAGCTCCTACAATGAGCAGTTCTTC.

The chain combines TRBV28 with TRBJ1-1; D remains ambiguous. The V gene's germline CDR1 is MDHEN and CDR2 SYDVKM. The CDR3 runs to 10 residues. V shed 7 bases and J shed 10 bases, with 10 bases lying between them. The CDR3 region has the DNA TGTGCCAGCAATGGAATCAGAGCTTTCTTT. Its translation is CASNGIRAFF.

The chain employs TRBV7-8 and TRBJ1-6, with no clear D. The CDR3 runs to 13 residues. Between the trimmed V and J ends, which lost 3 bases and 8 bases, there was a span of 8 bases. The germline V gene encodes CDR1 SGHVS and CDR2 FQNEAQ. CDR3 in DNA: TGTGCCAGCAGCTTGGAACCGGATTCACCCCTCCACTTT. Protein: CASSLEPDSPLHF.

The chain is built from TRBV30 and TRBJ2-2, with no clear D. This CDR3 has 12 amino acids. Trimming pared 4 bases from V and 6 bases from J, leaving 9 bases between. In germline, CDR1 is GTSNPN, CDR2 SVGIG (reference sequence). CDR3 protein: CAWNLGAGELFF. CDR3 DNA: TGTGCCTGGAACTTAGGTGCCGGGGAGCTGTTTTTT.

This clone has more than one count but fewer than ten. The chain recombines TRBV6-1 with TRBJ2-1; 11 bases line up with TRBD2. The CDR3 is made up of 15 amino acids. J gave up 3 bases and V 7 bases, and 5 bases lay outside the gene matches. The germline CDR1 and CDR2 sequences are MNHNS and SASEGT. In DNA form, the CDR3 reads TGTGCCAGCAAAACGCTAGCGGGGGGCTACAATGAGCAGTTCTTC. Translated, it gives CASKTLAGGYNEQFF.

The chain carries TRBV7-9 and TRBJ2-7; D is perhaps TRBD2 (6 bases). The V end lost 3 bases, the J end lost 5 bases, and 17 bases lay between the germline ends. This CDR3 has 15 amino acids. CDR1 SEHNR and CDR2 FQNEAQ come from the germline V gene (reference sequence). The CDR3 loop reads CASSFTGVTSNEQYF. The CDR3 coding sequence is TGTGCCAGCAGCTTTACGGGGGTCACGTCCAACGAGCAGTACTTC.

This clone was counted only a few times. The chain recombines TRBV9 with TRBJ2-5, with 13 bases fitting TRBD2. Unmatched junction bases numbered 1, after V lost 4 bases and J lost 4 bases. The CDR3 totals 14 residues. Germline V lookup: CDR1 SGDLS, CDR2 YYNGEE. For the CDR3, the DNA is TGTGCCAGCAGCAGACTAGCGGGGGGAGAGACCCAGTACTTC. Translating it yields CASSRLAGGETQYF.

This clone was detected only a few times. This chain uses TRBV5-6 with TRBJ2-7; D is ambiguous. V was clipped by 5 bases and J by 3 bases, with 9 bases between them. CDR3 length: 12 residues. Germline-derived CDR1 and CDR2 are SGHDT and YYEEEE. The CDR3 reads CASSRRSYEQYF. As DNA, the CDR3 is TGTGCCAGCAGTCGAAGGAGCTACGAGCAGTACTTC.

The CDR3 bases are TGTGCCAGCAAGAAAAGACAGGGAAGCACAGATACGCAGTATTTT. Protein: CASKKRQGSTDTQYF. The gene calls are TRBV6-5 and TRBJ2-3; 7 nucleotides line up with TRBD1. CDR3 length equals 15 residues. Germline values: CDR1 MNHEY, CDR2 SVGAGI. The ends lost 7 bases at V and 0 bases at J; junction bases unmatched: 7.

V is TRBV6-1 and J is TRBJ1-4; D is undetermined. V dropped 7 bases and J dropped 4 bases, with 13 bases sitting between them. Germline values: CDR1 MNHNS, CDR2 SASEGT. This CDR3 is built from 14 residues. In nucleotides, the CDR3 is TGTGCCAGCACCATCGTTTGGGGTAATGAAAAACTGTTTTTT. It codes for CASTIVWGNEKLFF.

This chain links TRBV27 with TRBJ2-7; TRBD1 matches 9 bases. The J segment lost 2 bases and the V segment lost 4 bases, leaving 12 bases of the junction unmatched. CDR3 length: 17 amino acids. Germline V gene lookup returns CDR1 MNHEY and CDR2 SMNVEV (reference sequence). CDR3: CASSSPPGTGTTYEQYF. The CDR3 coding sequence is TGTGCCAGCAGTTCCCCCCCCGGGACAGGGACCACCTACGAGCAGTACTTC.

The chain couples TRBV6-6 to TRBJ2-1, with TRBD1 identical over 11 bases. The CDR3 spans 16 residues. Germline loops: CDR1 MNHNY, CDR2 SVGAGI (reference sequence). The trim removed 2 bases at V and 7 bases at J, leaving 7 bases unmatched. CDR3 bases: TGTGCCAGCAGTTACCCCGGACAGGGGGCGCTGAATGAGCAGTTCTTC. It codes for CASSYPGQGALNEQFF.

The V and J genes are TRBV5-4 and TRBJ2-1; D perhaps matches TRBD2 (5 bases). Trimming shortened V by 2 bases and J by 15 bases, and 15 bases separated the two germline ends. Germline V gene sequence: CDR1 SGHNT, CDR2 YYREEE (reference sequence). The CDR3 is 12 residues long. The chain's CDR3 is CASSFEEDALFF. The CDR3 DNA follows: TGTGCCAGCAGCTTCGAGGAGGACGCCTTGTTCTTC.

The rearrangement uses TRBV5-1 and TRBJ1-2; a possible D gene is TRBD1 (5 bases). Trimming shortened V by 2 bases and J by 6 bases, and 8 bases separated the two germline ends. CDR3 size: 12 residues. Germline V lookup: CDR1 SGHRS, CDR2 YFSETQ. The CDR3 protein is CASSLRDDGYTF. The CDR3 DNA sequence: TGCGCCAGCAGCTTACGGGACGATGGCTACACCTTC. Full variable domain (remainder filled in from reference TRBV5-1 and TRBJ1-2): KAGVTQTPRYLIKTRGQQVTLSCSPISGHRSVSWYQQTPGQGLQFLFEYFSETQRNKGNFPGRFSGRQFSNSRSEMNVSTLELGDSALYLCASSLRDDGYTFGSGTRLTVV.

This clone was seen just once. The chain is built from TRBV7-8 and TRBJ2-3; D is perhaps TRBD1 (6 bases). The CDR3 consists of 16 residues. Trimming pared 1 base from V and 0 bases from J, leaving 11 bases between. The V gene's germline CDR1 is SGHVS and CDR2 FQNEAQ. The CDR3 reads CASSLEQGSSTDTQYF. DNA of the CDR3: TGTGCCAGCAGCTTAGAACAGGGTTCTAGCACAGATACGCAGTATTTT.

V usage is TRBV7-6 and J usage is TRBJ1-2; tentative D call: TRBD1 (6 bases). Trimming cost V 2 bases and J 8 bases, with 12 bases left between them. The CDR3 contains 13 residues. Germline lookup yields CDR1 SGHVS and CDR2 FNYEAQ. For the CDR3, the DNA is TGTGCCAGCAGCTTATCAGGGGCGGAGGGCTACACCTTC. Encoded protein: CASSLSGAEGYTF.

J is TRBJ2-3 and V is TRBV5-1; 8 bases are shared with TRBD2. The trim removed 1 base at V and 0 bases at J, leaving 4 bases unmatched. Per the germline V gene, CDR1 is SGHRS and CDR2 is YFSETQ. CDR3 length: 16 residues. The CDR3 sequence is CASSLMAGGSTDTQYF. The DNA for the CDR3 is TGCGCCAGCAGCTTGATGGCGGGGGGTAGCACAGATACGCAGTATTTT.